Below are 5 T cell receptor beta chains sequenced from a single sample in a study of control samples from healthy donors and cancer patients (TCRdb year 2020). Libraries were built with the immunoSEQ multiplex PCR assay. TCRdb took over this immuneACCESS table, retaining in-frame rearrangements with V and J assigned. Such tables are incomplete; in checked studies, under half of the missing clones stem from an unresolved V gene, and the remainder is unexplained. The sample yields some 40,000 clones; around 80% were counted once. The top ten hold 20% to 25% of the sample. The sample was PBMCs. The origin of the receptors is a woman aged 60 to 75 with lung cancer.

The CDR3 nucleotides are TGTGCCAGTAGTGGATTAGCGGGAGGGCCCCGGTATGAGCAGTTCTTC. Translation gives CASSGLAGGPRYEQFF. The chain is built from TRBV19 and TRBJ2-1; 11 bases map to TRBD2. The V gene end was trimmed by 5 bases and the J gene end by 8 bases; junction bases not matched to a gene: 11. CDR1 and CDR2 (germline): LNHDA, SQIVND (reference sequence). The CDR3 runs to 16 residues. Full variable domain (missing parts from reference TRBV19 and TRBJ2-1): DGGITQSPKYLFRKEGQNVTLSCEQNLNHDAMYWYRQDPGQGLRLIYYSQIVNDFQKGDIAEGYSVSREKKESFPLTVTSAQKNPTAFYLCASSGLAGGPRYEQFFGPGTRLTVL.

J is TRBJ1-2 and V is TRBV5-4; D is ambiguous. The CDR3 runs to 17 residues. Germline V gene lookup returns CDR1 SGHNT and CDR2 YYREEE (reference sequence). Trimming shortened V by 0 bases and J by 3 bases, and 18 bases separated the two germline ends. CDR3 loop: CASSLGEWGAGDYGYTF. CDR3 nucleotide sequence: TGTGCCAGCAGCTTGGGGGAGTGGGGAGCCGGAGACTATGGCTACACCTTC.

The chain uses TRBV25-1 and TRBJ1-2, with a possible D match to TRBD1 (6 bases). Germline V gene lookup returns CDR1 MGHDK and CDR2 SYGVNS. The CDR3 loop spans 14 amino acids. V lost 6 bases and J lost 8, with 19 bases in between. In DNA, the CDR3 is TGTGCCAGCAGACGGACGGCAGGGGACAACGGCTACACCTTC. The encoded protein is CASRRTAGDNGYTF.

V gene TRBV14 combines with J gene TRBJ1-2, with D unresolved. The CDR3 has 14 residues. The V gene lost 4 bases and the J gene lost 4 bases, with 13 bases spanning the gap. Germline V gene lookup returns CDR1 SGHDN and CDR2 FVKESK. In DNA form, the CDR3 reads TGTGCCAGCAGCCCCCGAGCGGGGAGCTATGGCTACACCTTC. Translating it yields CASSPRAGSYGYTF.

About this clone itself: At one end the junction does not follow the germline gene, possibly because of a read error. CDR3 protein: CASSQEGAPYF. CDR3 coding DNA: TGTGCCAGCAGCCAAGAGGGGGCCCCTTACTTC. The chain joins TRBV3-1 (or the pseudogene TRBV3-2) to TRBJ1-2; a weak D match, TRBD1 (6 bases). The length of the CDR3 is 11 residues. Per the germline V gene, CDR1 is LGHDT and CDR2 is YNNKEL (reference sequence).